A single T cell receptor (beta chain) is shown here with its context. Its antigen is not known. V gave up 3 bases and J gave up 5 bases, with 11 bases separating them. Germline V CDR1 and CDR2: KGHSH, LQKENI. The CDR3 loop spans 14 amino acids. Profiled with immunoSEQ multiplex PCR; TCRdb holds only in-frame clones, not every one. The table has roughly 530,000 clones, 90% to 97% seen once; the top ten hold under 0.06%. The sample belongs to a study of shared clonotypes between healthy human individuals. Study-wide results and limits: Rarefaction exposed incomplete sorted-subset sequencing despite large depth.

The receptor comes from a woman aged 25 to 39 in good health. The V gene is TRBV18, the J gene TRBJ1-5, with D tentatively TRBD1 (5 bases). Sequencing input: naive CD4+ T cells sorted from blood. Subset given: CD45RA+ positively selected. The CDR3 loop reads CASSPFRGDQPQHF. In DNA, the CDR3 is TGTGCCAGCTCACCCTTCCGGGGGGATCAGCCCCAGCATTTT.